This TCR beta chain was captured by sequencing in a study of CD8 T cells in Susac syndrome. Details on this clonotype: The antigen remains unidentified. The conserved closing phenylalanine or tryptophan is absent in this CDR3, likely reflecting a read error.

cDNA came from around 0.5 to 1 ug RNA primed by random hexamers. TCR beta CDR3 was amplified by immunoSEQ covering 54 Vbeta and 13 Jbeta. MiXCR, applied by TCRdb to the immunoSEQ multiplex PCR reads, yields one record per CDR3 protein. The data contain fewer than 350,000 distinct CDR3 sequences, 85% of them singletons. With V trimmed by 6 bases and J by 7 bases, 7 bases remained unmatched. The CDR3 is made up of 15 amino acids. Study results and limitations: It was acknowledged in the study that the number of individuals who were included in its TCR sequencing and HLA analysis was relatively small.

The multiple sclerosis control group comprised treatment-naive patients with stable or active relapsing-remitting disease. The chain recombines TRBV12-3 or TRBV12-4 with TRBJ2-1; 12 bases are shared with TRBD1. The sample comprised CD8+ T cells from PBMCs. The sequence derives from a human donor with multiple sclerosis. For the CDR3, the DNA is TGTGCCAGCAGCCTGGGACAGGGGGCTGTGAATGAGCAGTTCTTA. This gives the protein CASSLGQGAVNEQFL.